This T cell receptor (beta chain) came from a study of blood T cells in healthy people across ages (dated by TCRdb to between 2014 and 2017). For context, the study as a whole: In model experiments, template switching captured about one uniquely barcoded TCR beta cDNA molecule for every two T cells. To track age-related changes in TCR beta repertoire diversity, the study relied on deep sequencing normalized with unique cDNA molecular identifiers. Four age groups were formed from the donors: young (average approximately 16 years), middle-aged (around 37), aged (approximately 60) and long-lived (around 82). Donors of different ages were randomly distributed across sequencing lanes to avoid experimental bias. Two additional independent replicas of 1 million unique cDNA reads from the same blood draw were analyzed for two donors (one aged 18 to 30 and one aged 80 or older).

Comment on this clonotype: Its binding antigen is unknown. No much larger clone is present one base from it, and per-base qualities are unavailable.

The trim is 2 bases for V and 2 bases for J, with a gap of 6 bases between the germline ends. Spanning cysteine to phenylalanine, the CDR3 consists of 12 amino acids. This entry keeps only the CDR3 DNA: 36 bases, framed from base 1. The CDR1 and CDR2 encoded by the germline V gene (reference sequence) are DFQATT and SNEGSKA. Library prep was done by 5' RACE. The instrument given in TCRdb is Illumina HiSeq 2500. A second PCR of roughly 6 to 11 cycles was run with a J-beta primer mix and a sample-barcoded 5' primer. Each TCR beta cDNA molecule received a unique molecular identifier from a template-switch 5' adaptor carrying 12 random nucleotides. Each sample yielded at least 2.5 million CDR3-containing paired-end reads. First-strand cDNA synthesis was performed from all RNA using the Mint cDNA synthesis kit, with priming by a TRBC-specific oligonucleotide. All cDNA was treated with uracil-DNA glycosylase and then went through a first 18-cycle PCR with the universal primers M1SS and BC2_uni_R. The source study handled its data this way. Normalization of each sample was performed by random selection of 1 million high-quality reads, each carrying a distinct molecular identifier. Instead of being binned into consensus sequences, reads that shared molecular identifiers were thrown out. MiTCR, run with a Q25 quality threshold and the strictest error-elimination algorithm, handled CDR3 identification, clonotype clustering and error correction. Lower-bound total TCR beta diversity was estimated with a nonparametric unseen species model using Euler transformation. Using fastp at Q25 and MiXCR, TCRdb reprocessed the public reads and kept productive beta chains. CDR3 protein duplicates are merged, each entry listing the most common genes and DNA. TCRdb's processing, not the authors', yielded these V and J calls. Counted in this sample were around 1.5 million distinct CDR3 sequences; around 59% of them appeared once. The top ten hold 6.5% to 8.5% of the sample.

Donors were under 40 systemically healthy Caucasian individuals from Russia aged about 6 to 100 years. Each donor gave 9.5 to 10 milliliters of peripheral blood, drawn into EDTA-treated Vacutainer tubes. Ficoll-Paque density-gradient centrifugation was used to isolate PBMCs, with at least 6.5 million per sample. Trizol reagent was used to extract total RNA from PBMCs, with at least 5 micrograms per sample. The percentages of naive CD45RAhigh/CD27high T cells were determined by flow cytometry on a PBMC aliquot from every donor. On the study overall, not on this receptor specifically: The percentage of naive T cells measured by flow cytometry correlated strongly with observed TCR beta diversity. Total diversity estimates from one million sequenced T cells were considered lower bounds and underestimates. Because the CMV infection status of the donors was unknown, age-related changes in expanded clonotypes may potentially have been confounded. As age increased, observed TCR beta diversity per million T cells dropped in a roughly linear way, and a significant reduction was already evident by age about 40. Compared with the aged group, the long-lived group had more naive CD4+ T cells, fewer expanded clones and increased TCR diversity, a pattern suggesting age selection. Because profiling used bulk unsorted PBMCs, naive and antigen-experienced compartments could not be compared conclusively.

The sequenced sample consisted of blood. This TCR derives from a man in his late teens or twenties in good health. The chain is encoded by TRBV20-1 joined to TRBJ1-2; the D gene is unclear. The DNA sequence follows: TGCAGTGCTAGATCTGGGAACTATGGCTACACCTTC. Its translation reads: CSARSGNYGYTF.